Below are 25 T cell receptor beta chains sequenced from a single sample in a study of blood T cell repertoires in COVID-19. Libraries were prepared by immunoSEQ multiplex PCR; TCRdb keeps only in-frame clonotypes and omits some of them. This table holds under 250,000 clones, roughly 85% found once. The source material was peripheral blood. These receptors all stem from a man in his fifties with COVID-19, enrolled during active disease.

The chain is built from TRBV28 and TRBJ2-7; tentative D call: TRBD1 (6 bases). The germline gives CDR1 MDHEN, CDR2 SYDVKM. The V end was cut by 3 bases, the J end by 5 bases, with 20 bases between. This CDR3 comprises 16 residues. CDR3 DNA: TGTGCCAGCAGTTTTACTAAGGACAGACCAATACACGAGCAGTACTTC. Its protein is CASSFTKDRPIHEQYF.

The V gene is TRBV5-1, the J gene TRBJ2-2, with D possibly TRBD1 on 5 matching bases. In germline, CDR1 is SGHRS, CDR2 YFSETQ. The CDR3 is 13 amino acids. The V end was cut by 0 bases, the J end by 7 bases, with 7 bases between. Here the CDR3 reads CASSLGGDGELFF. In DNA, the CDR3 is TGCGCCAGCAGCTTGGGGGGCGACGGGGAGCTGTTTTTT.

This chain uses TRBV7-2 with TRBJ2-7, with 7 bases that match TRBD1. Trimming took 4 bases from V and 4 from J; bases not matched to a gene: 4. This CDR3 is 13 amino acids long. In germline, CDR1 is SGHTA, CDR2 FQGNSA. The CDR3 spells CASSWGQPYEQYF. The CDR3 nucleotides are TGTGCCAGCAGCTGGGGACAGCCGTACGAGCAGTACTTC. Drawing the rest from reference TRBV7-2 and TRBJ2-7, the complete variable domain is GAGVSQSPSNKVTEKGKDVELRCDPISGHTALYWYRQSLGQGLEFLIYFQGNSAPDKSGLPSDRFSAERTGGSVSTLTIQRTQQEDSAVYLCASSWGQPYEQYFGPGTRLTVT.

The chain uses TRBV24-1 and TRBJ2-1, with TRBD2 matching over 9 bases. The CDR3 is 15 residues long. Germline CDR1 and CDR2: KGHDR and SFDVKD. J lost 8 bases, V lost 3 bases, and 7 bases had no gene match. For the CDR3, the DNA is TGTGCCACCAGTGATGGGGCGGGGGGGCCTCATGAGCAGTTCTTC. Translating it yields CATSDGAGGPHEQFF.

This chain uses TRBV3-1 (or the pseudogene TRBV3-2) with TRBJ2-5; a weak D match, TRBD1 (6 bases). V lost 1 base and J 0 bases, leaving 12 bases between the germline ends. The CDR3 loop spans 16 amino acids. CDR1 and CDR2 from the germline V gene are LGHDT and YNNKEL (reference sequence). This chain's CDR3 is CASSQVGGFYQETQYF. The CDR3 DNA reads TGTGCCAGCAGCCAAGTTGGGGGCTTCTACCAAGAGACCCAGTACTTC.

V is TRBV6-5 and J is TRBJ2-7; 8 positions match TRBD1. The CDR3 is 15 residues long. V lost 5 bases to trimming and J lost 5 bases; unmatched junction nucleotides: 11. Germline loops: CDR1 MNHEY, CDR2 SVGAGI. The CDR3, as DNA: TGTGCCAGCAGTACCCTTGGCAGGGGGCTCGACGAGCAGTACTTC. Translating it yields CASSTLGRGLDEQYF.

Comment on this clone: The same CDR3 also results from other DNA sequences found in this sample. J is TRBJ2-5 and V is TRBV9; possibly TRBD1 for D (5 bases). Germline loops: CDR1 SGDLS, CDR2 YYNGEE. This CDR3 is built from 14 residues. The V end lost 0 bases, the J end lost 2 bases, and 8 bases lay between the germline ends. For the CDR3, the DNA is TGTGCCAGCAGCGTAGAGGGGTATCAAGAGACCCAGTACTTC. Encoded protein: CASSVEGYQETQYF. Filled out from reference TRBV9 and TRBJ2-5, the complete variable domain reads DSGVTQTPKHLITATGQRVTLRCSPRSGDLSVYWYQQSLDQGLQFLIQYYNGEERAKGNILERFSAQQFPDLHSELNLSSLELGDSALYFCASSVEGYQETQYFGPGTRLLVL.

For this clone: The junction and the germline gene differ at one end; a read error may be behind it. The genes are TRBV9 and TRBJ2-1; D gene unclear. The CDR3 runs to 13 residues. Looked up from germline, CDR1 is SGDLS and CDR2 is YYNGEE. CDR3 nucleotide sequence: TGTGCCAGCAGCGTAGTCCCCTATAATGAGCAGTTCTTC. As protein: CASSVVPYNEQFF.

The CDR3: CASSMGWRGTSAYEQYF. DNA of the CDR3: TGTGCCAGTAGTATGGGCTGGCGGGGGACGTCGGCCTACGAGCAGTACTTC. This rearrangement joins TRBV19 to TRBJ2-7; the match to TRBD2 covers 7 bases. The CDR3 contains 17 residues. Trimming removed 3 bases from V and 2 bases from J; junction bases left unmatched: 13. Germline loops: CDR1 LNHDA, CDR2 SQIVND (reference sequence).

V usage is TRBV5-6 and J usage is TRBJ1-2; 10 bases match TRBD1. Germline trimming cut 0 bases from V and 3 bases from J; bases unmatched to any gene: 8. The CDR3 loop spans 17 amino acids. CDR1 and CDR2 from the germline V gene are SGHDT and YYEEEE. The CDR3 protein is CASSLEATGGRDYGYTF. DNA for the CDR3: TGTGCCAGCAGCTTGGAGGCGACAGGGGGCCGAGACTATGGCTACACCTTC.

The rearrangement uses TRBV6-5 and TRBJ1-5; no reliable D call. The CDR3 is 13 residues long. Germline CDR1 is MNHEY and CDR2 is SVGAGI. V gave up 6 bases and J gave up 5 bases, with 11 bases separating them. In DNA, the CDR3 is TGTGCCAGCAGGTCTACCGTGTATCAGCCCCAGCATTTT. Amino acids: CASRSTVYQPQHF.

This clone was recorded a few times. V usage is TRBV23-1 and J usage is TRBJ2-7; 8 bases agree with TRBD1. TRBV23-1 is an open reading frame whose function is uncertain. Trimming cost V 3 bases and J 1 base; bases outside gene matches: 2. The CDR3 length is 14 residues. The CDR3 protein is CASSHRDRSYEQYF. CDR3 coding DNA: TGCGCCAGCAGTCATCGGGACAGGTCCTACGAGCAGTACTTC.

The chain is built from TRBV4-3 and TRBJ1-3; the D is unclear. The CDR3 extends over 15 amino acids. The germline gives CDR1 LGHNA, CDR2 YSLEER. The V and J ends lost 1 base and 2 bases respectively, with 9 bases between them. CDR3 amino acids: CASSQVSGAGNTIYF. The CDR3 nucleotides are TGCGCCAGCAGCCAAGTTTCCGGGGCTGGAAACACCATATATTTT.

The rearrangement joins TRBV5-8 to TRBJ2-5; TRBD2 aligns across 9 bases. CDR1 is SGHTS and CDR2 is YDEGEE in the germline V gene. This CDR3 region has 16 residues. The trim removed 0 bases at V and 5 bases at J, leaving 8 bases unmatched. The CDR3 DNA is TGTGCCAGCAGCTTGGGGGCTGCGGGGGGGACGGAGACCCAGTACTTC. As protein: CASSLGAAGGTETQYF. The full variable domain, its missing parts supplied by reference TRBV5-8 and TRBJ2-5, is EAGVTQSPTHLIKTRGQQATLRCSPISGHTSVYWYQQALGLGLQFLLWYDEGEERNRGNFPPRFSGRQFPNYSSELNVNALELEDSALYLCASSLGAAGGTETQYFGPGTRLLVL.

The chain has TRBV12-3 or TRBV12-4 and TRBJ2-7; D is perhaps TRBD1 (5 bases). Trimming took 5 bases from V and 12 from J, leaving 17 bases between them. The CDR3 consists of 12 residues. CDR3: CASSQALRVRYF. The DNA for the CDR3 is TGTGCCAGCAGTCAGGCCCTCAGGGTGCGGTACTTC.

The V and J genes are TRBV6-4 and TRBJ1-2; 8 positions match TRBD1. V gave up 0 bases and J gave up 5 bases; unmatched junction bases: 2. Germline V gives CDR1 MRHNA, CDR2 SNTAGT. The CDR3 contains 14 residues. The CDR3 loop is CASSDSHRGYGYTF. DNA of the CDR3: TGTGCCAGCAGTGACTCTCACAGGGGGTATGGCTACACCTTC.

This chain joins TRBV5-4 and TRBJ2-3; the D gene is possibly TRBD1 (6 bases). Germline V gene lookup returns CDR1 SGHNT and CDR2 YYREEE (reference sequence). The CDR3 loop spans 15 amino acids. Trimming stripped 2 bases from V and 5 bases from J, with 15 bases between. CDR3 region: CASSLQGVYGDTQYF. The CDR3 coding sequence is TGTGCCAGCAGCTTACAGGGCGTTTACGGAGATACGCAGTATTTT.

The V call is TRBV9, the J call TRBJ2-1, with 8 bases matching TRBD1. The junction had 10 bases not matched to a gene; V was cut back by 7 bases and J by 4 bases. The germline gives CDR1 SGDLS, CDR2 YYNGEE. The CDR3 runs 15 residues. CDR3 sequence (DNA): TGTGCCAGCCAGGATGGGACAGGCGGGTACAATGAGCAGTTCTTC. Its translation: CASQDGTGGYNEQFF.

The chain recombines TRBV24-1 with TRBJ2-3, with 8 bases lining up with TRBD1. Germline V gene sequence: CDR1 KGHDR, CDR2 SFDVKD. CDR3 length equals 13 residues. V lost 10 bases, J lost 0 bases, and 2 bases stayed unmatched. CDR3 amino acids: CATRTGSTDTQYF. Written as DNA, the CDR3 is TGTGCCACTAGGACAGGGAGCACAGATACGCAGTATTTT.

The chain links TRBV12-3 or TRBV12-4 to TRBJ1-4; possibly TRBD1 for D (5 bases). The CDR3 has 11 residues. Trimming removed 5 bases at V and 14 bases at J, with 12 bases between. Here the CDR3 reads CASSTGTWLFF. CDR3 DNA sequence: TGTGCCAGCAGTACCGGGACTTGGCTGTTTTTT.

This clone was seen just once. The rearrangement links TRBV28 to TRBJ1-5; 7 bases align to TRBD1. The CDR3 is 15 residues long. V shed 11 bases and J 5 bases; nucleotides not matched to a gene: 15. From germline, CDR1 is MDHEN and CDR2 SYDVKM. The CDR3 spells CASTGPRQGYQPQHF. CDR3 nucleotides: TGTGCCTCCACGGGGCCGAGACAGGGATATCAGCCCCAGCATTTT. Full variable domain (remainder filled in from reference TRBV28 and TRBJ1-5): DVKVTQSSRYLVKRTGEKVFLECVQDMDHENMFWYRQDPGLGLRLIYFSYDVKMKEKGDIPEGYSVSREKKERFSLILESASTNQTSMYLCASTGPRQGYQPQHFGDGTRLSIL.

The rearrangement links TRBV28 to TRBJ2-7; 10 bases line up with TRBD1. Germline loops: CDR1 MDHEN, CDR2 SYDVKM. This CDR3 region has 14 residues. V was clipped by 5 bases and J by 5 bases; unmatched bases: 6. CDR3 amino acids: CASSTTGTGDEQYF. The CDR3, as DNA: TGTGCCAGCAGTACAACCGGGACAGGGGACGAGCAGTACTTC.

This chain joins TRBV24-1 and TRBJ2-1; no clear D. CDR1 is KGHDR and CDR2 is SFDVKD in the germline V gene. V was trimmed by 0 bases and J by 6 bases, leaving 11 bases between them. The CDR3 is 15 residues long. The CDR3 sequence is CATSDLRQRANEQFF. CDR3 coding DNA: TGTGCCACCAGTGATTTGCGGCAGCGCGCCAATGAGCAGTTCTTC.

The rearrangement uses TRBV10-3 and TRBJ2-7; 8 nucleotides match TRBD1. The germline gives CDR1 ENHRY, CDR2 SYGVKD. V lost 8 bases to trimming and J lost 3 bases; unmatched junction nucleotides: 3. The CDR3 has 12 residues. CDR3 coding DNA: TGTGCCATCGGGACAGGACTCTACGAGCAGTACTTC. Its translation: CAIGTGLYEQYF.

The chain joins TRBV9 to TRBJ2-1, with 7 bases lining up with TRBD1. Looked up from germline, CDR1 is SGDLS and CDR2 is YYNGEE. The CDR3 extends over 16 amino acids. Unmatched junction bases numbered 7, after V lost 4 bases and J lost 0 bases. CDR3 amino acids: CASSTPTGLSYNEQFF. The CDR3 bases are TGTGCCAGCAGCACCCCGACAGGGCTCTCCTACAATGAGCAGTTCTTC.